This TCR beta chain was observed in a study of blood T cell repertoires in COVID-19. Data came from immunoSEQ multiplex PCR; TCRdb stores just in-frame clones and leaves some out. Of 200,000 or so clones listed, about 80% are singletons. V lost 9 bases, J lost 0 bases, and 18 bases lay in between. The CDR3 extends over 16 amino acids. Germline V gives CDR1 LNHDA, CDR2 SQIVND (reference sequence). The source of this sequence is a man aged 40-55 years who had recovered from COVID-19. Sequenced: PBMCs or T cells enriched from blood (not recorded which). This rearrangement joins TRBV19 to TRBJ1-5; D perhaps matches TRBD1 (5 bases). The CDR3: CARPQGVYDSNQPQHF. Written as DNA, the CDR3 is TGTGCCAGACCCCAGGGCGTTTACGATAGCAATCAGCCCCAGCATTTT.